The 2 T cell receptor beta chains below all came from one sample that was sequenced in a study of beta chain features in type 1 diabetes. As every portion of the isolated RNA was reverse transcribed, the sequencing read expressed TCRB transcripts. Some clones are missing from TCRdb's copy, which holds only in-frame ones; the method was immunoSEQ multiplex PCR. The data show approximately 250,000 clones, less than 15% seen once. The sequenced sample was naive CD4+ T cells from blood. Receptors were obtained from a woman aged 35 to 49 in good health.

This clone was detected only a few times. This chain connects TRBV5-1 to TRBJ2-5; perhaps TRBD1 as D (6 bases). Germline loops: CDR1 SGHRS, CDR2 YFSETQ. CDR3 length: 15 residues. The V and J ends lost 3 bases and 2 bases respectively, with 14 bases between them. CDR3 nucleotide sequence: TGCGCCAGCAGCTCTCAGGCCGGACAGCAAGAGACCCAGTACTTC. This codes for CASSSQAGQQETQYF.

The chain has TRBV5-4 and TRBJ1-5; possibly TRBD1 for D (6 bases). V lost 4 bases, J lost 3 bases, and 11 bases lay in between. This CDR3 contains 14 residues. The germline V gene has CDR1 SGHNT and CDR2 YYREEE (reference sequence). CDR3 residues: CASSLQGPNQPQHF. The CDR3 DNA follows: TGTGCCAGCAGCCTACAGGGACCCAATCAGCCCCAGCATTTT.